This is a list of T cell receptor beta chains from one sample in a study of human T cells and chemical hapten exposure. MiXCR, applied by TCRdb to the RACE reads, yields one record per CDR3 protein. The sample holds about 78,000 distinct CDR3 sequences, 8.5% seen once. This material consisted of whole blood, taken in connection with sensitization to the hapten diphenylcyclopropenone (DPC). The origin of the receptors is a woman in her fifties or sixties with alopecia areata. Some clones in this sample may be carry-over from other donors' samples. Each CDR3 is given with its conserved first and last residue. Fields, in order: J gene, V gene, clone size, D gene, CDR3 protein, CDR3 DNA. A D gene is named only where the DNA matches it firmly. Not all rows give a size; the values are once, few, many and, for expanded clones, a class.

J gene: TRBJ1-4
V gene: TRBV14
clone size: few
D gene: NA
CDR3 protein: CASSRLSGASNEKLFF
CDR3 DNA: TGTGCCAGCAGCCGGCTGTCCGGGGCTTCTAATGAAAAACTGTTTTTT

J gene: TRBJ2-5
V gene: TRBV29-1
clone size: NA
D gene: TRBD1
CDR3 protein: CSPLVQGAGETQYF
CDR3 DNA: TGCAGCCCTCTGGTACAGGGGGCCGGAGAGACCCAGTACTTC

J gene: TRBJ2-7
V gene: TRBV4-2
clone size: NA
D gene: NA
CDR3 protein: CASSQVALTYEQYF
CDR3 DNA: TGTGCCAGCAGCCAAGTCGCTCTGACCTACGAGCAGTACTTC

J gene: TRBJ1-2
V gene: TRBV3-1
clone size: many
D gene: TRBD1
CDR3 protein: CASSQVGQYYGYTF
CDR3 DNA: TGTGCCAGCAGCCAAGTGGGACAGTACTATGGCTACACCTTC

J gene: TRBJ2-5
V gene: TRBV29-1
clone size: NA
D gene: TRBD2
CDR3 protein: CSVEDPGLAGGAGETQYF
CDR3 DNA: TGCAGCGTTGAAGACCCGGGACTAGCGGGAGGAGCGGGGGAGACCCAGTACTTC

J gene: TRBJ2-5
V gene: TRBV29-1
clone size: NA
D gene: TRBD1
CDR3 protein: CSVDPGQGMQTQYF
CDR3 DNA: TGCAGCGTGGACCCGGGACAGGGTATGCAGACCCAGTACTTC

J gene: TRBJ1-4
V gene: TRBV5-1
clone size: few
D gene: TRBD1
CDR3 protein: CASSASGTGYLPDEKLFF
CDR3 DNA: TGCGCCAGCAGCGCTTCCGGGACAGGGTATTTGCCGGATGAAAAACTGTTTTTT

J gene: TRBJ1-5
V gene: TRBV20-1
clone size: few
D gene: NA
CDR3 protein: CSARVTGRGPQHF
CDR3 DNA: TGCAGTGCTAGAGTAACCGGGCGGGGGCCCCAGCATTTT

J gene: TRBJ1-1
V gene: TRBV5-1
clone size: NA
D gene: NA
CDR3 protein: CASSTGQNTEAFF
CDR3 DNA: TGCGCCAGCAGTACGGGACAGAACACTGAAGCTTTCTTT

J gene: TRBJ2-2
V gene: TRBV12-5
clone size: few
D gene: NA
CDR3 protein: CASGFLQGGGELFF
CDR3 DNA: TGTGCTAGTGGTTTCCTACAGGGAGGCGGGGAGCTGTTTTTT